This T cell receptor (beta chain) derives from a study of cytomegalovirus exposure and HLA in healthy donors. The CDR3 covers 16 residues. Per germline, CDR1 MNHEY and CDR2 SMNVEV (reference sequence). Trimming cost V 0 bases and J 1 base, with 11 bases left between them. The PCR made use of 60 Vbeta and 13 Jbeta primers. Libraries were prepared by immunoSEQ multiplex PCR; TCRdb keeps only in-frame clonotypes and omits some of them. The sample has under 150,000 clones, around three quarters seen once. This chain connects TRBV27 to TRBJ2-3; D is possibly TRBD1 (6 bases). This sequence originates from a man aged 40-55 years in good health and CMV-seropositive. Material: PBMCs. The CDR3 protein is CASSLSIRQGTDTQYF. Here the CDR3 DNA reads TGTGCCAGCAGTTTATCGATAAGACAGGGCACAGATACGCAGTATTTT.